The rows below give T cell receptor beta chains drawn from one sample of a study of cytomegalovirus exposure and HLA in healthy donors. This table comes from immunoSEQ multiplex PCR, and its TCRdb copy is limited to in-frame clones, with some not included. The top ten clones hold approximately 1.5% of a sample with 130,000 or so clones, about four fifths of them seen once. Sequencing was performed on PBMCs. The receptors stem from a middle-aged woman in good health and CMV-seronegative. CDR3s include the opening cysteine and the closing phenylalanine or tryptophan. The order of the fields is J gene, D gene, V gene, clone size, CDR3 protein, CDR3 DNA. The D gene is left open where the match is weak. Some rows mark clone size as missing; the rest say once, few, many or name a class of expanded clone.

j_call: TRBJ2-5; d_call: NA; v_call: TRBV29-1; clone_size: NA; cdr3_aa: CSVVGRVRQETQYF; cdr3_nt: TGCAGCGTCGTTGGGCGGGTGCGGCAAGAGACCCAGTACTTC
j_call: TRBJ2-3; d_call: TRBD1; v_call: TRBV2; clone_size: NA; cdr3_aa: CASKTGTGPDTQYF; cdr3_nt: TGTGCCAGCAAAACCGGGACAGGCCCTGATACGCAGTATTTT
j_call: TRBJ1-4; d_call: NA; v_call: TRBV4-1; clone_size: NA; cdr3_aa: CASSQDMAGGTNEKLFF; cdr3_nt: TGCGCCAGTAGCCAAGATATGGCGGGGGGCACTAATGAAAAACTGTTTTTT
j_call: TRBJ2-1; d_call: TRBD2; v_call: TRBV7-3; clone_size: NA; cdr3_aa: CASSAHATGLAGSEQFF; cdr3_nt: TGTGCCAGCAGCGCCCACGCGACGGGACTAGCGGGGAGTGAGCAGTTCTTC
j_call: TRBJ2-7; d_call: NA; v_call: TRBV15; clone_size: NA; cdr3_aa: CATSRDRGTPYYEQYF; cdr3_nt: TGTGCCACCAGCAGAGATCGAGGGACTCCTTACTACGAGCAGTACTTC
j_call: TRBJ2-3; d_call: NA; v_call: TRBV7-2; clone_size: NA; cdr3_aa: CASSRRTGTSTDTQYF; cdr3_nt: TGTGCCAGCAGCCGAAGGACTGGTACTAGCACAGATACGCAGTATTTT
j_call: TRBJ1-2; d_call: NA; v_call: TRBV5-4; clone_size: NA; cdr3_aa: CASSPWRGGLNYGYTF; cdr3_nt: TGTGCCAGCAGCCCGTGGAGGGGGGGGCTAAACTATGGCTACACCTTC
j_call: TRBJ1-2; d_call: NA; v_call: TRBV20-1; clone_size: NA; cdr3_aa: CSASPRGAYTF; cdr3_nt: TGCAGTGCTAGCCCTAGGGGCGCCTACACCTTC
j_call: TRBJ1-5; d_call: TRBD1; v_call: TRBV2; clone_size: NA; cdr3_aa: CASRGDSENQPQHF; cdr3_nt: TGTGCCAGCAGAGGGGACAGCGAAAATCAGCCCCAGCATTTT
j_call: TRBJ2-1; d_call: NA; v_call: TRBV7-9; clone_size: NA; cdr3_aa: CASSLRQGSLSNEQFF; cdr3_nt: TGTGCCAGCAGCCTTCGGCAGGGGAGCTTGTCGAATGAGCAGTTCTTC
j_call: TRBJ1-2; d_call: TRBD1; v_call: TRBV5-4; clone_size: NA; cdr3_aa: CASSQGTVNYGYTF; cdr3_nt: TGTGCCAGCAGCCAAGGGACAGTCAACTATGGCTACACCTTC
j_call: TRBJ1-3; d_call: NA; v_call: TRBV4-1; clone_size: NA; cdr3_aa: CASSQGLNSGNTIYF; cdr3_nt: TGCGCCAGCAGCCAGGGGCTTAACTCTGGAAACACCATATATTTT
j_call: TRBJ2-3; d_call: TRBD2; v_call: TRBV29-1; clone_size: NA; cdr3_aa: CSVGTETGTSGTDTQYF; cdr3_nt: TGCAGCGTTGGCACAGAAACCGGGACTAGCGGGACAGATACGCAGTATTTT
j_call: TRBJ1-4; d_call: TRBD1; v_call: TRBV19; clone_size: NA; cdr3_aa: CASSNDRVEKLFF; cdr3_nt: TGTGCCAGTAGTAACGACAGGGTTGAAAAACTGTTTTTT
j_call: TRBJ1-5; d_call: TRBD1; v_call: TRBV18; clone_size: NA; cdr3_aa: CASSPDRAAQHF; cdr3_nt: TGTGCCAGCTCACCCGACAGGGCAGCCCAGCATTTT
j_call: TRBJ1-1; d_call: NA; v_call: TRBV30; clone_size: NA; cdr3_aa: CAWSREGNTEAFF; cdr3_nt: TGTGCCTGGAGCCGAGAGGGGAACACTGAAGCTTTCTTT
j_call: TRBJ1-5; d_call: NA; v_call: TRBV4-2; clone_size: once; cdr3_aa: CASSQELTTVNQPQHF; cdr3_nt: TGTGCCAGCAGCCAAGAATTAACGACAGTCAATCAGCCCCAGCATTTT
j_call: TRBJ1-2; d_call: TRBD1; v_call: TRBV9; clone_size: few; cdr3_aa: CASSAYQGAGYGYTF; cdr3_nt: TGTGCCAGCAGCGCGTATCAGGGGGCAGGGTATGGCTACACCTTC
j_call: TRBJ1-2; d_call: NA; v_call: TRBV7-2; clone_size: NA; cdr3_aa: CASSLTGSGGYTF; cdr3_nt: TGTGCCAGCAGCCTTACAGGGTCTGGTGGCTACACCTTC
j_call: TRBJ2-7; d_call: NA; v_call: TRBV4-3; clone_size: NA; cdr3_aa: CASSQEPGSEQYF; cdr3_nt: TGCGCCAGCAGCCAAGAACCGGGGTCCGAGCAGTACTTC
j_call: TRBJ1-1; d_call: NA; v_call: TRBV1; clone_size: NA; cdr3_aa: CTSSQGRSVQEGAGTEAFF; cdr3_nt: TGCACCAGCAGCCAAGGGCGATCGGTTCAGGAAGGGGCAGGCACTGAAGCTTTCTTT
j_call: TRBJ2-5; d_call: TRBD2; v_call: TRBV6-1; clone_size: NA; cdr3_aa: CASSAGGGKETQYF; cdr3_nt: TGTGCCAGCAGCGCTGGGGGGGGGAAGGAGACCCAGTACTTC
j_call: TRBJ1-5; d_call: NA; v_call: TRBV27; clone_size: NA; cdr3_aa: CASRPKKPHRQGNQPQHF; cdr3_nt: TGTGCCAGCAGACCTAAGAAGCCTCATCGTCAGGGGAATCAGCCCCAGCATTTT
j_call: TRBJ1-1; d_call: NA; v_call: TRBV5-1; clone_size: NA; cdr3_aa: CASSLDGGGTEAFF; cdr3_nt: TGCGCCAGCAGCTTGGACGGTGGGGGGACTGAAGCTTTCTTT
j_call: TRBJ1-1; d_call: TRBD1; v_call: TRBV14; clone_size: once; cdr3_aa: CASSRLVGQHTEAFF; cdr3_nt: TGTGCCAGCAGCCGATTGGTGGGACAGCACACTGAAGCTTTCTTT
j_call: TRBJ2-7; d_call: NA; v_call: TRBV5-6; clone_size: many; cdr3_aa: CASSLVAGSYEQYF; cdr3_nt: TGTGCCAGCAGCTTAGTAGCTGGGTCCTACGAGCAGTACTTC
j_call: TRBJ1-1; d_call: NA; v_call: TRBV7-3; clone_size: NA; cdr3_aa: CASSRGDDEAFF; cdr3_nt: TGTGCCAGCAGCCGGGGGGACGACGAAGCTTTCTTT
j_call: TRBJ1-2; d_call: NA; v_call: TRBV30; clone_size: NA; cdr3_aa: CAWSVPPAQAYGYTF; cdr3_nt: TGTGCCTGGAGTGTACCCCCGGCACAGGCCTATGGCTACACCTTC
j_call: TRBJ2-1; d_call: NA; v_call: TRBV5-1; clone_size: NA; cdr3_aa: CASSLMEYNEQFF; cdr3_nt: TGCGCCAGCAGCTTGATGGAGTACAATGAGCAGTTCTTC
j_call: TRBJ1-2; d_call: NA; v_call: TRBV28; clone_size: NA; cdr3_aa: CASSLSELYGYTF; cdr3_nt: TGTGCCAGCAGTTTATCGGAGCTCTATGGCTACACCTTC
j_call: TRBJ1-5; d_call: NA; v_call: TRBV5-1; clone_size: NA; cdr3_aa: CASSLSGEGQPQHF; cdr3_nt: TGCGCCAGCAGCTTATCAGGGGAGGGTCAGCCCCAGCATTTT
j_call: TRBJ2-7; d_call: NA; v_call: TRBV6-6; clone_size: few; cdr3_aa: CASSVRGSGYEQYF; cdr3_nt: TGTGCCAGCAGTGTACGCGGCAGCGGGTACGAGCAGTACTTC
j_call: TRBJ2-7; d_call: NA; v_call: TRBV7-2; clone_size: NA; cdr3_aa: CASSRDWRDEQYF; cdr3_nt: TGTGCCAGCAGCCGGGACTGGAGGGACGAGCAGTACTTC
j_call: TRBJ1-5; d_call: NA; v_call: TRBV19; clone_size: NA; cdr3_aa: CASSIGGSYSNQPQHF; cdr3_nt: TGTGCCAGTAGTATAGGAGGCAGTTATAGCAATCAGCCCCAGCATTTT
j_call: TRBJ1-1; d_call: TRBD1; v_call: TRBV7-2; clone_size: NA; cdr3_aa: CASSTRQGEAFF; cdr3_nt: TGTGCCAGCAGCACCCGACAGGGTGAAGCTTTCTTT
j_call: TRBJ1-5; d_call: NA; v_call: TRBV29-1; clone_size: NA; cdr3_aa: CSVGQRNQPQHF; cdr3_nt: TGCAGCGTTGGGCAGCGAAATCAGCCCCAGCATTTT
j_call: TRBJ1-2; d_call: NA; v_call: TRBV5-6; clone_size: NA; cdr3_aa: CASSSVGGSGYTF; cdr3_nt: TGTGCCAGCAGCTCCGTGGGGGGAAGTGGCTACACCTTC
j_call: TRBJ1-2; d_call: NA; v_call: TRBV6-5; clone_size: NA; cdr3_aa: CASSEGRVYTF; cdr3_nt: TGTGCCAGCAGTGAAGGTCGGGTCTACACCTTC
j_call: TRBJ2-7; d_call: TRBD1; v_call: TRBV7-2; clone_size: NA; cdr3_aa: CASSLTTGGGGEQYF; cdr3_nt: TGTGCCAGCAGCCTAACGACAGGGGGTGGGGGCGAGCAGTACTTC
j_call: TRBJ1-1; d_call: TRBD1; v_call: TRBV7-2; clone_size: NA; cdr3_aa: CASSYSGQGSTEAFF; cdr3_nt: TGTGCCAGCAGCTACTCGGGACAGGGGAGTACTGAAGCTTTCTTT
j_call: TRBJ2-7; d_call: TRBD2; v_call: TRBV5-4; clone_size: NA; cdr3_aa: CASSLEPTSGASYEQYF; cdr3_nt: TGTGCCAGCAGCTTGGAGCCCACTAGCGGGGCCTCCTACGAGCAGTACTTC
j_call: TRBJ1-1; d_call: TRBD1; v_call: TRBV11-2; clone_size: NA; cdr3_aa: CASSLEGARTEAFF; cdr3_nt: TGTGCCAGCAGCCTGGAGGGGGCGAGGACTGAAGCTTTCTTT
j_call: TRBJ2-5; d_call: TRBD2; v_call: TRBV9; clone_size: NA; cdr3_aa: CASSPPGLAGAQETQYF; cdr3_nt: TGTGCCAGCAGCCCTCCCGGACTAGCGGGGGCACAAGAGACCCAGTACTTC
j_call: TRBJ2-2; d_call: NA; v_call: TRBV7-2; clone_size: NA; cdr3_aa: CASSLWALKAPGELFF; cdr3_nt: TGTGCCAGCAGCTTATGGGCCCTCAAAGCCCCCGGGGAGCTGTTTTTT
j_call: TRBJ1-6; d_call: NA; v_call: TRBV4-3; clone_size: NA; cdr3_aa: CASSQERGTYSPLHF; cdr3_nt: TGCGCCAGCAGCCAAGAAAGGGGGACCTATTCACCCCTCCACTTT